This T cell receptor beta chain derives from a study of neurological immune-mediated disorders. The study's findings and limits: Subjects shared no identical expanded-clone CDR3 amino acid sequences, suggesting private TCR-beta repertoires in all groups.

The team produced cDNA through 5'RACE using 10-nucleotide random UMIs. TCRdb reanalysed the 5' RACE reads using MiXCR and keeps one entry per CDR3 protein. The table includes just under 45,000 distinct CDR3 sequences, over 9.5% detected once. This clonotype turned up a few times. Its specificity is unknown. Healthy control samples came from blood bank volunteers in Maryland, USA. The unsorted libraries were produced from 2 million PBMCs held at -80 C. Between the trimmed V and J ends, which lost 4 bases and 3 bases, there was a span of 9 bases. There are 13 residues in the CDR3. CDR1 is SGHTA and CDR2 is FQGNSA in the germline V gene.

The sequenced sample consisted of PBMCs. The chain has TRBV7-2 and TRBJ1-1; tentatively, D is TRBD1 (6 bases). This TCR came from a female donor in good health. CDR3 sequence: CASSWQGYTEAFF. The CDR3 bases are TGTGCCAGCAGCTGGCAGGGGTACACTGAAGCTTTCTTT.